The 2 T cell receptor beta chains below all came from one sample that was sequenced in a study of blood T cell repertoires in COVID-19. The table came from immunoSEQ multiplex PCR; TCRdb's copy has only in-frame clones and leaves some out. Of a few hundred thousand clones listed, 86% are singletons. The sequenced material came from peripheral blood. Receptor source: a man older than 75 with acute or convalescent COVID-19.

The CDR3 sequence: CASSVTGGWETQYF. The CDR3 DNA reads TGTGCCAGCAGCGTTACAGGGGGCTGGGAGACCCAGTACTTC. The chain uses TRBV7-9 and TRBJ2-5, with 9 bases that match TRBD1. This CDR3 has 14 amino acids. From germline, CDR1 is SEHNR and CDR2 FQNEAQ (reference sequence). V dropped 5 bases and J dropped 5; count of bases not matched to a gene: 6.

This sequence joins TRBV3-1 (or the pseudogene TRBV3-2) and TRBJ1-2, with TRBD1 identical over 8 bases. V lost 5 bases, J lost 1 base, and 9 bases stayed unmatched. CDR1 LGHDT and CDR2 YNNKEL come from the germline V gene (reference sequence). The CDR3 extends over 16 amino acids. The CDR3 region has the DNA TGTGCCAGCAGCTTCCTTCTCGGACAGGGTAACTATGGCTACACCTTC. The encoded protein is CASSFLLGQGNYGYTF.